This T cell receptor (beta chain) was observed in a study of CD8+ T cells in alopecia areata. Study overall: In an open-label trial, patients got 5 to 10 mg tofacitinib twice daily. People stayed on tofacitinib for 6 to 18 months, then stopped the drug for 6 months. The study, taken as a whole, reports: Sharing of TCRs across patients appeared less clear than in mice, possibly for HLA-related reasons.

Treatment here: oral pan-JAK inhibitor, 5-10 mg twice daily. As concerns this clone: Its matching antigen is unknown.

The V segment lost 0 bases and the J segment 3 bases; nucleotides outside the gene matches: 3. This CDR3 has 15 residues. Per the germline V gene, CDR1 is SEHNR and CDR2 is FQNEAQ (reference sequence). The sequencing template was cDNA reverse transcribed from extracted RNA. Here immunoSEQ multiplex PCR was the method, and the copy in TCRdb shows in-frame clones only, minus some. This repertoire shows roughly 100,000 clones, 50% to 60% found once; its top ten account for about 15%. The chain is built from TRBV7-9 and TRBJ2-7; 9 nucleotides match TRBD1. The sequencing used CD8+ T cells sorted from blood, collected at roughly week 58, from a patient treated with tofacitinib. The clonotype originates from a human donor with alopecia areata. The CDR3 sequence: CASSLAGQGGYEQYF. Written as DNA, the CDR3 is TGTGCCAGCAGCTTAGCGGGACAGGGAGGCTACGAGCAGTACTTC.